The 27 T cell receptor beta chains given below trace back to one sample, sequenced in a study of blood T cell repertoires in COVID-19. Using immunoSEQ multiplex PCR, the repertoire was profiled, and TCRdb retains in-frame clones only, with some absent. The sample comprises around 42,000 clones, approximately 85% of which are singletons, and over 9% rests with the top ten. What was sequenced was peripheral blood. Receptor source: a human donor in a cohort sampled during active COVID-19.

The chain employs TRBV2 and TRBJ1-4; D gene uncertain. The CDR3 spans 14 residues. V was clipped by 3 bases and J by 0 bases, with 5 bases between them. CDR1 and CDR2 (germline): SNHLY, FYNNEI. In DNA form, the CDR3 reads TGTGCCAGCAGTGACAGTGCAACTAATGAAAAACTGTTTTTT. Its protein is CASSDSATNEKLFF.

The V and J genes are TRBV7-9 and TRBJ2-3; 7 bases are shared with TRBD1. V trimming: 6 bases; J trimming: 2 bases; junction bases outside the gene matches: 5. The germline V gene encodes CDR1 SEHNR and CDR2 FQNEAQ (reference sequence). This CDR3 spans 14 amino acids. The CDR3 protein is CASSRQGSTDTQYF. CDR3 in DNA: TGTGCCAGCAGTCGACAGGGTTCCACAGATACGCAGTATTTT.

In this sample, this clone turned up once. The chain uses TRBV10-3 and TRBJ1-1; perhaps TRBD1 as D (5 bases). The CDR3 spans 13 residues. The ends were cut back, 2 bases at V and 1 base at J, with 5 bases in the middle. CDR1 is ENHRY, CDR2 SYGVKD, per germline. In nucleotides, the CDR3 is TGTGCCATCAGTGAGCAGGGGAACACTGAAGCTTTCTTT. This translates into CAISEQGNTEAFF.

The V and J genes are TRBV7-2 and TRBJ1-1, with no clear D. Per the germline V gene, CDR1 is SGHTA and CDR2 is FQGNSA. V lost 4 bases to trimming and J lost 3 bases, with 9 bases between them. CDR3 length: 13 residues. The CDR3: CASSSVPDTEAFF. The CDR3 coding sequence is TGTGCCAGCAGCTCCGTCCCGGACACTGAAGCTTTCTTT.

This clone was recorded only once. The chain employs TRBV10-1 and TRBJ2-7; a possible D gene is TRBD2 (5 bases). Trimming removed 8 bases at V and 4 bases at J, with 9 bases between. The germline V gene has CDR1 WNHNN and CDR2 SYGVQD (reference sequence). This CDR3 is 11 amino acids long. CDR3 region: CASAGGYEQYF. The CDR3 DNA is TGCGCCAGCGCCGGCGGGTACGAGCAGTACTTC.

The chain combines TRBV2 with TRBJ2-1; D is unresolved. The CDR3 loop spans 11 amino acids. Trimming left V 6 bases short and J 9 bases short, with 9 bases between. The germline CDR1 and CDR2 sequences are SNHLY and FYNNEI. As DNA, the CDR3 is TGTGCCAGCAGGTCGGGTGGTGAGCAGTTCTTC. Protein: CASRSGGEQFF.

This clone was found once. The chain uses TRBV28 and TRBJ2-3; 7 bases are shared with TRBD2. CDR1 is MDHEN, CDR2 SYDVKM, per germline. Losses at the gene ends were 3 bases for V and 3 bases for J; bases not matched to a gene: 18. This CDR3 is 19 amino acids long. CDR3 nucleotides: TGTGCCAGCAGTTTTATTTTACAGACCATTTGGGGGGGGACAGATACGCAGTATTTT. This sequence encodes CASSFILQTIWGGTDTQYF.

The chain is built from TRBV28 and TRBJ2-5; tentatively, D is TRBD1 (6 bases). The length of the CDR3 is 15 residues. The V end lost 5 bases, the J end lost 2 bases, and 15 bases lay between the germline ends. The germline gives CDR1 MDHEN, CDR2 SYDVKM. The CDR3 sequence: CASSKPGQAQETQYF. The DNA of the CDR3 is TGTGCCAGCAGTAAGCCGGGACAAGCTCAAGAGACCCAGTACTTC.

This chain uses TRBV29-1 with TRBJ2-5; tentative D call: TRBD1 (7 bases). V was pared by 3 bases and J by 5 bases, with 13 bases between. CDR1 and CDR2 (germline): SQVTM, ANQGSEA. The CDR3 loop spans 13 amino acids. CDR3 protein: CSVDGPGGETQYF. CDR3 DNA sequence: TGCAGCGTTGACGGCCCAGGGGGGGAGACCCAGTACTTC.

The rearrangement links TRBV5-1 to TRBJ1-2; D perhaps matches TRBD1 (6 bases). With 2 bases removed from V and 1 base from J, the gap between germline ends came to 9 bases. Germline-derived CDR1 and CDR2 are SGHRS and YFSETQ. The CDR3 sequence is 14 residues long. The CDR3 nucleotides are TGCGCCAGCAGCTTCGGGACACTTAACTATGGCTACACCTTC. This translates into CASSFGTLNYGYTF.

The chain combines TRBV9 with TRBJ1-6, with TRBD1 identical over 7 bases. The CDR3 spans 16 residues. CDR1 is SGDLS, CDR2 YYNGEE, per germline. Germline trimming cut 3 bases from V and 6 bases from J; bases unmatched to any gene: 9. CDR3: CASSAKGARGNSPLHF. CDR3 nucleotide sequence: TGTGCCAGCAGCGCCAAGGGGGCAAGGGGTAATTCACCCCTCCACTTT.

This rearrangement joins TRBV30 to TRBJ1-4; TRBD1 matches at 8 bases. This CDR3 region has 13 residues. The trim removed 3 bases at V and 8 bases at J, leaving 5 bases unmatched. Germline V gene data show CDR1 as GTSNPN and CDR2 as SVGIG (reference sequence). DNA of the CDR3: TGTGCCTGGAGCATAGGGACAGGCGAAAAACTGTTTTTT. Translation gives CAWSIGTGEKLFF.

The CDR3 region is CASSSPGRTYEQYF. CDR3 bases: TGTGCCAGCAGTTCCCCAGGGCGTACGTACGAGCAGTACTTC. The chain links TRBV28 to TRBJ2-7, with D tentatively TRBD1 (5 bases). In germline, CDR1 is MDHEN, CDR2 SYDVKM. Trimming stripped 4 bases from V and 4 bases from J, with 14 bases between. The CDR3 spans 14 residues.

The rearrangement uses TRBV29-1 and TRBJ2-3, with D maybe TRBD2 (5 bases). Germline values: CDR1 SQVTM, CDR2 ANQGSEA. The CDR3 loop spans 13 amino acids. The V gene lost 3 bases and the J gene lost 1 base, with 8 bases spanning the gap. The CDR3 DNA follows: TGCAGCGTTGAGAGGGATGGCACAGATACGCAGTATTTT. Amino acids: CSVERDGTDTQYF.

The chain recombines TRBV4-2 with TRBJ2-3; 7 nucleotides match TRBD2. Per germline, CDR1 LGHNA and CDR2 YNFKEQ. With V trimmed by 5 bases and J by 0 bases, 5 bases remained unmatched. The CDR3 covers 15 residues. The CDR3 loop reads CASSSTSRSTDTQYF. In nucleotides, the CDR3 is TGTGCCAGCAGCTCGACTAGCCGCAGCACAGATACGCAGTATTTT.

This clone appeared once. The chain uses TRBV5-4 and TRBJ1-2, with no clear D. Trimming pared 0 bases from V and 0 bases from J, leaving 12 bases between. This CDR3 region has 16 residues. Germline CDR1 SGHNT, CDR2 YYREEE (reference sequence). The CDR3 DNA sequence: TGTGCCAGCAGCTTGGGGGCGTCGTTAGCTAACTATGGCTACACCTTC. Encoded protein: CASSLGASLANYGYTF.

The V and J genes are TRBV15 and TRBJ2-3; D is perhaps TRBD1 (5 bases). V was cut by 5 bases and J by 2 bases, with 14 bases left in between. Germline V lookup: CDR1 LNHNV, CDR2 YYDKDF (reference sequence). There are 15 residues in the CDR3. CDR3 sequence: CATSRTPTPTDTQYF. Here the CDR3 DNA reads TGTGCCACCAGCCGGACACCTACGCCCACAGATACGCAGTATTTT.

The rearrangement joins TRBV12-3 or TRBV12-4 to TRBJ1-2, with a possible D match to TRBD1 (6 bases). With 6 bases removed from V and 8 bases from J, the gap between germline ends came to 16 bases. The CDR3 is 13 residues long. The CDR3 loop reads CASSPDSQGGYTF. The CDR3 DNA follows: TGTGCCAGCAGCCCGGACAGCCAGGGCGGCTACACCTTC.

The chain recombines TRBV6-5 with TRBJ1-6, with a tentative D call TRBD1 (6 bases). Germline assignment: CDR1 MNHEY and CDR2 SVGAGI. CDR3 size: 13 residues. V was clipped by 2 bases and J by 13 bases, with 12 bases between them. The CDR3 DNA follows: TGTGCCAGCAGTTACGGGAGGGGGGGGCCCCTCCACTTT. Protein sequence: CASSYGRGGPLHF.

This rearrangement joins TRBV28 to TRBJ1-5; no reliable D call. The CDR3 length is 14 residues. The germline V gene has CDR1 MDHEN and CDR2 SYDVKM. Deletions cut 4 bases from V and 6 bases from J, with 13 bases between. The CDR3 nucleotides are TGTGCCAGCAGTTCCCCCGGCACAGCTCAGCCCCAGCATTTT. Protein sequence: CASSSPGTAQPQHF.

The chain combines TRBV4-2 with TRBJ1-1; D unclear. V lost 0 bases and J lost 6, with 11 bases in between. Germline assignment: CDR1 LGHNA and CDR2 YNFKEQ. The CDR3 loop spans 14 amino acids. In DNA, the CDR3 is TGTGCCAGCAGCCAAGATAGGGCGGGTCCTGAAGCTTTCTTT. As protein: CASSQDRAGPEAFF.

The chain links TRBV21-1 to TRBJ2-3; the DNA was not compared with TRBD2, the D call given in the table. TRBV21-1 is a recognized pseudogene. The CDR3 is 19 amino acids. The DNA of the CDR3 is TGTGCCAGCAGCCGCACGGGGGGCAGGGAAAATTCTAGCACAGATACGCAGTATTTT. This encodes CASSRTGGRENSSTDTQYF.

V and J are TRBV5-1 and TRBJ2-2, with a weak D call TRBD2 (6 bases). Trimming removed 7 bases from V and 6 bases from J, with 22 bases in between. The CDR3 runs to 16 residues. The germline V gene has CDR1 SGHRS and CDR2 YFSETQ. The CDR3 spells CASGARASDGAGELFF. DNA for the CDR3: TGCGCCAGCGGAGCGAGGGCTAGCGACGGGGCCGGGGAGCTGTTTTTT.

This rearrangement joins TRBV5-1 to TRBJ2-3, with D hard to call. This CDR3 has 16 residues. Germline lookup yields CDR1 SGHRS and CDR2 YFSETQ. V was pared by 0 bases and J by 3 bases, with 14 bases between. CDR3 nucleotide sequence: TGCGCCAGCAGCTTGGGGTTTTTGGCCGGGACAGATACGCAGTATTTT. It specifies CASSLGFLAGTDTQYF.

V and J are TRBV7-9 and TRBJ1-4; D not resolved. The V gene lost 0 bases and the J gene lost 13 bases, with 12 bases spanning the gap. Germline lookup yields CDR1 SEHNR and CDR2 FQNEAQ (reference sequence). The CDR3 has 13 amino acids. For the CDR3, the DNA is TGTGCCAGCAGCTTAGCGGATGGGGAGGCACTGTTTTTT. This sequence encodes CASSLADGEALFF.

The rearrangement links TRBV7-5 to TRBJ2-1; the table gives TRBD2 as D, unverified against the DNA. TRBV7-5 is tagged as a pseudogene. The CDR3 totals 16 residues. CDR3 DNA: TGTGCCAGAAGCCTAGCTCCGGAGGGGGGGAGCAATGAGCAGTTCTTC. Protein product: CARSLAPEGGSNEQFF.

V and J are TRBV18 and TRBJ2-2; perhaps TRBD2 as D (6 bases). The CDR3 has 17 residues. Germline lookup yields CDR1 KGHSH and CDR2 LQKENI. V dropped 3 bases and J dropped 3 bases, with 17 bases sitting between them. The CDR3 sequence: CASSPLGTYGDTGELFF. The CDR3 DNA reads as TGTGCCAGCTCACCCCTCGGGACTTATGGTGACACCGGGGAGCTGTTTTTT.